These 17 T cell receptor beta chains share one sample of origin, sequenced in a study of regulatory T cells in long-lasting Graves disease. Through Arm-PCR of CDR3 regions and iRepertoire HTBI primers, TCR beta libraries were built. TCRdb re-derived calls from the multiplex PCR reads in MiXCR, one entry per CDR3 protein. Seen here are about 340,000 distinct CDR3 sequences, 20% observed once, and the top ten hold just under 30%. Time point specified: persistent/refractory GD, antithyroid drugs over 5 years with positive TRAb. Researchers made the TCR library from RNA that was extracted from PBMCs. Sequences were derived from peripheral blood mononuclear cells (PBMCs), sampled when the disease was refractory, from a patient treated with antithyroid drugs. The receptors originated from a female donor with Graves disease.

This clonotype showed up just a few times. This chain uses TRBV13 with TRBJ2-2; TRBD2 aligns across 8 bases. This CDR3 has 15 residues. V trimming: 5 bases; J trimming: 4 bases; junction bases outside the gene matches: 6. Germline CDR1 reads PRHDT; CDR2 reads FYEKMQ (reference sequence). The CDR3 protein is CASSTRLARTGELFF. The CDR3 nucleotides read TGTGCCAGCAGCACCAGACTAGCGCGCACCGGGGAGCTGTTTTTT.

The CDR3 DNA follows: TGTGCCAGTAGTCCACGGACATCGAGCTCTGGAAACACCATATATTTT. Protein: CASSPRTSSSGNTIYF. This chain connects TRBV19 to TRBJ1-3, with D maybe TRBD1 (5 bases). This CDR3 has 16 amino acids. Trimming pared 5 bases from V and 0 bases from J, leaving 14 bases between. Per germline, CDR1 LNHDA and CDR2 SQIVND (reference sequence).

This clonotype has ten or more counts. This chain links TRBV12-3 or TRBV12-4 with TRBJ1-2; D unclear. V was shortened by 3 bases and J by 8 bases, with 13 bases between the two germline ends. The CDR3 has 13 residues. The DNA of the CDR3 is TGTGCCAGCAGTTTCTCGGGGAGTGAGGGCTACACCTTC. Encoded protein: CASSFSGSEGYTF.

This chain links TRBV30 with TRBJ2-5, with D perhaps TRBD2 (6 bases). The CDR3 totals 15 residues. The V end lost 2 bases, the J end lost 5 bases, and 18 bases lay between the germline ends. The germline V gene encodes CDR1 GTSNPN and CDR2 SVGIG (reference sequence). CDR3 in DNA: TGTGCCTGGAGTCTGGGGGACTGGGCGGGGGAGACCCAGTACTTC. Its translation is CAWSLGDWAGETQYF.

This chain joins TRBV28 and TRBJ2-1, with unresolved D. Germline V gene sequence: CDR1 MDHEN, CDR2 SYDVKM. Between the trimmed V and J ends, which lost 2 bases and 12 bases, there was a span of 11 bases. The CDR3 is 12 amino acids. CDR3 nucleotide sequence: TGTGCCAGCAGTTTACCCCGGACGTGGCAGTTCTTC. It specifies CASSLPRTWQFF.

The sample holds many counts of this clonotype. The chain is built from TRBV15 and TRBJ1-1, with D hard to call. Germline assignment: CDR1 LNHNV and CDR2 YYDKDF (reference sequence). Trimming pared 5 bases from V and 1 base from J, leaving 11 bases between. The CDR3 totals 14 residues. The DNA for the CDR3 is TGTGCCACCAGCGAATGGGCGGAGAACACTGAAGCTTTCTTT. Translated: CATSEWAENTEAFF.

This clonotype was found many times. The rearrangement links TRBV28 to TRBJ2-7; 8 bases are shared with TRBD2. Trimming took 5 bases from V and 0 from J; bases not matched to a gene: 6. The V gene's germline CDR1 is MDHEN and CDR2 SYDVKM. CDR3 length: 15 residues. CDR3 residues: CASSGHSGSSYEQYF. As DNA, the CDR3 is TGTGCCAGCAGTGGTCACAGCGGGAGCTCCTACGAGCAGTACTTC.

V gene TRBV7-9 combines with J gene TRBJ1-5, with unresolved D. The CDR3 length is 15 residues. V lost 5 bases and J lost 3, with 14 bases in between. Germline V gives CDR1 SEHNR, CDR2 FQNEAQ (reference sequence). The CDR3 here is CASSPGGQFNQPQHF. In DNA, the CDR3 is TGTGCCAGCAGCCCAGGCGGGCAATTCAATCAGCCCCAGCATTTT.

V usage is TRBV20-1 and J usage is TRBJ1-5; D uncertain. Germline assignment: CDR1 DFQATT and CDR2 SNEGSKA (reference sequence). The CDR3 spans 13 residues. V was clipped by 4 bases and J by 5 bases, with 12 bases between them. The CDR3 nucleotides are TGCAGTGCTAAGGCGCCGGCCCATCAGCCCCAGCATTTT. This sequence encodes CSAKAPAHQPQHF.

The chain carries TRBV19 and TRBJ2-6, with 7 bases aligning to TRBD1. The V segment lost 9 bases and the J segment 0 bases; nucleotides outside the gene matches: 5. Germline CDR1 and CDR2: LNHDA and SQIVND (reference sequence). The CDR3 loop spans 15 amino acids. The CDR3 DNA reads as TGTGCCAGCGGACAGGATCCCTCTGGGGCCAACGTCCTGACTTTC. Translation gives CASGQDPSGANVLTF.

The V gene is TRBV7-3, the J gene TRBJ2-5; maybe TRBD2 (6 bases). Deletions cut 4 bases from V and 2 bases from J, with 8 bases between. The V gene's germline CDR1 is SGHTA and CDR2 FQGTGA. The CDR3 is made up of 13 amino acids. Written as DNA, the CDR3 is TGTGCCAGCAGCTGGGGACTGCAAGAGACCCAGTACTTC. Translation: CASSWGLQETQYF.

This clonotype was detected only a few times. At one boundary the junction diverges from the germline segment, which might be a read error. V gene TRBV6-1 combines with J gene TRBJ2-7, with 7 positions matching TRBD2. The germline gives CDR1 MNHNS, CDR2 SASEGT. The CDR3 consists of 13 residues. The CDR3 region has the DNA TGTGCCAGCAGTGAGTTGCGGGAGCGTGCCGCGGACTTC. Translation: CASSELRERAADF.

This clonotype has a count of ten or more. The rearrangement uses TRBV6-5 and TRBJ2-7, with 7 nucleotides matching TRBD1. The CDR3 consists of 15 residues. After removal of 2 bases from V and 4 bases from J, the junction contained 8 bases not matched to a gene. The germline gives CDR1 MNHEY, CDR2 SVGAGI. The CDR3 DNA sequence: TGTGCCAGCAGTTACGGTGACAGGGTTGAGTACGAGCAGTACTTC. Protein product: CASSYGDRVEYEQYF.

The gene calls are TRBV20-1 and TRBJ2-1; D is perhaps TRBD2 (6 bases). Trimming removed 3 bases at V and 4 bases at J, with 13 bases between. CDR3 length: 14 amino acids. CDR1 is DFQATT and CDR2 is SNEGSKA in the germline V gene (reference sequence). The DNA for the CDR3 is TGCAGTGCTAGCCCCCGGGGGTGGTACAATGAGCAGTTCTTC. It translates to CSASPRGWYNEQFF.

This clonotype has at least ten counts. V usage is TRBV7-2 and J usage is TRBJ2-4; 10 positions agree with TRBD2. The CDR3 loop spans 17 amino acids. Per germline, CDR1 SGHTA and CDR2 FQGNSA. The J segment lost 4 bases and the V segment lost 1 base, leaving 7 bases of the junction unmatched. The CDR3 bases are TGTGCCAGCAGCTTAGGCCTAGCGGGGGAGTCTAAAAACATTCAGTACTTC. Translated, it gives CASSLGLAGESKNIQYF. The full variable domain, in which reference TRBV7-2 and TRBJ2-4 provide the parts outside the CDR3, is GAGVSQSPSNKVTEKGKDVELRCDPISGHTALYWYRQSLGQGLEFLIYFQGNSAPDKSGLPSDRFSAERTGGSVSTLTIQRTQQEDSAVYLCASSLGLAGESKNIQYFGAGTRLSVL.

This clonotype occurred many times. The rearrangement links TRBV28 to TRBJ1-6; possibly TRBD1 for D (5 bases). The CDR3 loop spans 13 amino acids. Germline V gene lookup returns CDR1 MDHEN and CDR2 SYDVKM. Deletions cut 6 bases from V and 6 bases from J, with 9 bases between. Here the CDR3 reads CASRPGTNSPLHF. The CDR3 coding sequence is TGTGCCAGCAGGCCAGGGACTAATTCACCCCTCCACTTT.

This clonotype was counted at least ten times. The gene calls are TRBV20-1 and TRBJ1-2; tentatively, D is TRBD1 (6 bases). Germline-derived CDR1 and CDR2 are DFQATT and SNEGSKA (reference sequence). Trimming shortened V by 0 bases and J by 4 bases, and 24 bases separated the two germline ends. This CDR3 spans 18 amino acids. CDR3 region: CSARDLSTWDKGSYGYTF. The CDR3 DNA is TGCAGTGCTAGAGATTTATCTACCTGGGACAAGGGCAGCTATGGCTACACCTTC.